The present T cell receptor (beta chain) was sequenced within a study of tumor and adjacent non-tumor tissue in lung cancer. Study at large: Aged roughly 30 to 85 years, patients included roughly ten men and about 5 women with stage I to III disease.

The library came from three nested PCR rounds adapted from ARM-PCR protocols. TCRdb re-derived calls from the multiplex PCR reads in MiXCR, one entry per CDR3 protein. The top ten clones hold about 15% of a sample with more than 85,000 distinct CDR3 sequences, around two thirds of them seen once. Study findings and constraints: Top 100 clones took a larger repertoire share in normal lung.

The germline V gene has CDR1 MGHRA and CDR2 YSYEKL. V was pared by 1 base and J by 0 bases, with 15 bases of the junction left unmatched. This CDR3 has 19 residues. This clonotype was counted at least ten times. Its antigen is as yet unknown. The template was RNA from unsorted bulk tissue. Material: lung tumor tissue. This TCR was sampled from a man between 65 and 85 years old with non-small cell lung cancer. The chain combines TRBV4-1 with TRBJ2-7; 7 nucleotides align to TRBD2. CDR3 protein: CASSQAGLSGHFRSYEQYF. In DNA, the CDR3 is TGCGCCAGCAGCCAAGCGGGGCTTAGCGGGCATTTCCGCTCCTACGAGCAGTACTTC.